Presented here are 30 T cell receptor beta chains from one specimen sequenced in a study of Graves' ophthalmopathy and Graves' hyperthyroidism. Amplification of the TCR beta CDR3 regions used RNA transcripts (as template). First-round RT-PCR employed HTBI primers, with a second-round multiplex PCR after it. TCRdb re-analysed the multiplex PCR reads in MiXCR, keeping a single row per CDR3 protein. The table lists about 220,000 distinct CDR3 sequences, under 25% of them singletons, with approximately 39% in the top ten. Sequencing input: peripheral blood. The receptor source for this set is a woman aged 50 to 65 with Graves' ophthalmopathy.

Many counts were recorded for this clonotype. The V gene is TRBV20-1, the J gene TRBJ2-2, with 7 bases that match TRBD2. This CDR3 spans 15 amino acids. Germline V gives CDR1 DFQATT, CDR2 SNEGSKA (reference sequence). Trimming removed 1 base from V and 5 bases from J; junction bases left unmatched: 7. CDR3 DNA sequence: TGCAGTGCTAGAGGAAGGACGGGGGGAACCGGGGAGCTGTTTTTT. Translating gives CSARGRTGGTGELFF.

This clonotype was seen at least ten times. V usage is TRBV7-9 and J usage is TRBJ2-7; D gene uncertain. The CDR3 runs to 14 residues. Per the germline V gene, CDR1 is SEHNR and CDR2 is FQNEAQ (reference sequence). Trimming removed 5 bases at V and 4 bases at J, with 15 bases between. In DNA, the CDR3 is TGTGCCAGCAGCCCCGAAACGGGCACTTACGAGCAGTACTTC. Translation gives CASSPETGTYEQYF.

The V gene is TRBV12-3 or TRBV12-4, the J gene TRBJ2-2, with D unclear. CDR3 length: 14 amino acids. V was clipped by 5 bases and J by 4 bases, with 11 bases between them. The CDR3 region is CASSPSHATGELFF. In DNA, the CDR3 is TGTGCCAGCAGTCCATCACATGCCACCGGGGAGCTGTTTTTT.

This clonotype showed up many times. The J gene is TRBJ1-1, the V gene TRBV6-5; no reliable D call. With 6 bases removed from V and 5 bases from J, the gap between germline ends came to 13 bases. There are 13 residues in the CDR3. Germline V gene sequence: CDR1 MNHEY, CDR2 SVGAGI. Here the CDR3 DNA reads TGTGCCAGCAGCCCCAACGCGAGAACTGAAGCTTTCTTT. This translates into CASSPNARTEAFF.

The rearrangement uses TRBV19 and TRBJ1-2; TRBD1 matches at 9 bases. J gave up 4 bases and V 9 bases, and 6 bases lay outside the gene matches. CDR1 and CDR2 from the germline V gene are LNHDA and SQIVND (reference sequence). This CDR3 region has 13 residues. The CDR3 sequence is CASRQGEVYGYTF. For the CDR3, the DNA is TGTGCCAGCCGACAGGGGGAGGTCTATGGCTACACCTTC.

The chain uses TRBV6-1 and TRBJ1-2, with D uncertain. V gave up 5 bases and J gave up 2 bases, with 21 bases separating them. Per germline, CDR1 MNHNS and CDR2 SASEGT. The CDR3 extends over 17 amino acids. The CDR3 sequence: CASSPDPLSYLNYGYTF. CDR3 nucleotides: TGTGCCAGCAGTCCGGACCCTCTCTCATATCTGAACTATGGCTACACCTTC.

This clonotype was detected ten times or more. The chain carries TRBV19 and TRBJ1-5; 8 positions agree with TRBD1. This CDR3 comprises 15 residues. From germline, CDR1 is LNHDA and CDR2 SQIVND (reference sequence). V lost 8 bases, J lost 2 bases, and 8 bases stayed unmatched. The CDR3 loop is CASFGQGFGNQPQHF. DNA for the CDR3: TGTGCCAGTTTTGGACAGGGTTTTGGCAATCAGCCCCAGCATTTT.

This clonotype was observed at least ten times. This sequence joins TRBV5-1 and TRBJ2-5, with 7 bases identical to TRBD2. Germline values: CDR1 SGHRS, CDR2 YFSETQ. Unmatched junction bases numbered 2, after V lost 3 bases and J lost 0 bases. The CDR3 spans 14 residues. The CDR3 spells CASSSAGNQETQYF. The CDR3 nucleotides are TGCGCCAGCAGCTCAGCGGGGAACCAAGAGACCCAGTACTTC.

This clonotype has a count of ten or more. The CDR3, as DNA: TGTGCCAGCGGACCAAGGAACACTGAAGCTTTCTTT. Translated, it gives CASGPRNTEAFF. This rearrangement joins TRBV12-3 or TRBV12-4 to TRBJ1-1; D not resolved. The germline V and J ends were trimmed by 8 bases and 1 base, with 8 bases remaining between them. The CDR3 runs 12 residues.

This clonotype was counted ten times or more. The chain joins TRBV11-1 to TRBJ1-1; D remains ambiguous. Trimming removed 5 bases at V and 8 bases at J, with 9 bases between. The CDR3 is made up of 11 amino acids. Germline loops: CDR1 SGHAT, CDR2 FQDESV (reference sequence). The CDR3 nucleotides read TGTGCCAGCAGCCGGACTGGGGAAGCTTTCTTT. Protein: CASSRTGEAFF.

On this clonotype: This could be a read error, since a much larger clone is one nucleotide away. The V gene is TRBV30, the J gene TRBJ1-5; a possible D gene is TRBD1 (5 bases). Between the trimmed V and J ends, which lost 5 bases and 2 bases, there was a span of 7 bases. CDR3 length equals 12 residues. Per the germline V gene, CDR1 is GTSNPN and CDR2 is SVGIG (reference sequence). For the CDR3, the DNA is TGTGCCTGGGACAGAGGCAATCAGCCCCAGCATTTT. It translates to CAWDRGNQPQHF.

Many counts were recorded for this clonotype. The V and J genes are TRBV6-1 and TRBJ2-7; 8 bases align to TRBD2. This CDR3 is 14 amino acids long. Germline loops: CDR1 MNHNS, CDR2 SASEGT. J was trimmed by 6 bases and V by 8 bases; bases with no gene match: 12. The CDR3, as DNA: TGTGCCAGCGCCCGGGAGGGCAGGAACTCCGAGCAGTACTTC. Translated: CASAREGRNSEQYF.

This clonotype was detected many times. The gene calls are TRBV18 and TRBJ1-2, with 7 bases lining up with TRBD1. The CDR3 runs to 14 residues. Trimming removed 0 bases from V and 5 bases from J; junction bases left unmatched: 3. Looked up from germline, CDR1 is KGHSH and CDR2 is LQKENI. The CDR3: CASSPPTTGYGYTF. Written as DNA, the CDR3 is TGTGCCAGCTCACCACCTACGACAGGGTATGGCTACACCTTC. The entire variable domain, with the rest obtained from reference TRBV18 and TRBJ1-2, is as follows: NAGVMQNPRHLVRRRGQEARLRCSPMKGHSHVYWYRQLPEEGLKFMVYLQKENIIDESGMPKERFSAEFPKEGPSILRIQQVVRGDSAAYFCASSPPTTGYGYTFGSGTRLTVV.

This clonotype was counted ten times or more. This CDR3 is CASKTTGDSNQPQHF. In nucleotides, the CDR3 is TGTGCCAGCAAAACCACAGGGGATAGCAATCAGCCCCAGCATTTT. The chain couples TRBV6-1 to TRBJ1-5, with 7 bases fitting TRBD1. The trim removed 7 bases at V and 0 bases at J, leaving 6 bases unmatched. The CDR3 covers 15 residues. Looked up from germline, CDR1 is MNHNS and CDR2 is SASEGT.

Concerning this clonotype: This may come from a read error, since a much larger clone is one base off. The CDR3 DNA reads TGTGCCAGCAGTTTGGGAGAGAACACCGGGGAGCTGTTTTTT. This gives the protein CASSLGENTGELFF. The chain joins TRBV27 to TRBJ2-2; maybe TRBD2 (5 bases). CDR1 is MNHEY and CDR2 is SMNVEV in the germline V gene (reference sequence). V was clipped by 3 bases and J by 1 base, with 6 bases between them. The CDR3 is made up of 14 amino acids.

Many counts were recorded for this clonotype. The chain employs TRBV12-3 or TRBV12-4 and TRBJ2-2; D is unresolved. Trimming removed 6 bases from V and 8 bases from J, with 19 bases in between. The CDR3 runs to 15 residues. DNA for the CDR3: TGTGCCAGCAGGCCGGTGGACCCTCAGGATGGGGAGCTGTTTTTT. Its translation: CASRPVDPQDGELFF.

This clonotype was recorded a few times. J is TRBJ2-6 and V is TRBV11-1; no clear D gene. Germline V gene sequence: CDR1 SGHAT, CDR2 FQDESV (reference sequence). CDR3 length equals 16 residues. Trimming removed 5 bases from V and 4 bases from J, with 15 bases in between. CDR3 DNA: TGTGCCAGCAGCCAACCGGGTAGGGTCGGGGCCAACGTCCTGACTTTC. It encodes CASSQPGRVGANVLTF.

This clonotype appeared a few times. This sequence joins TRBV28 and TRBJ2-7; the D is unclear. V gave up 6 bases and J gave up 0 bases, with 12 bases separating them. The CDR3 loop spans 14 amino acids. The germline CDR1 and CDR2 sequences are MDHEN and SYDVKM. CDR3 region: CASSLSASSYEQYF. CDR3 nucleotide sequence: TGTGCCAGCAGCTTAAGCGCGAGCTCCTACGAGCAGTACTTC.

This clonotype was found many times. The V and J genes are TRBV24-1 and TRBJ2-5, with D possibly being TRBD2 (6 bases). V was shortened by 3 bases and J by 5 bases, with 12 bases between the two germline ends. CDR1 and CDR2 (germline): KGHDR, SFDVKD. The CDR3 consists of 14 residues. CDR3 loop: CATSDPRGVETQYF. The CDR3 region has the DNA TGTGCCACCAGTGATCCACGCGGGGTCGAGACCCAGTACTTC.

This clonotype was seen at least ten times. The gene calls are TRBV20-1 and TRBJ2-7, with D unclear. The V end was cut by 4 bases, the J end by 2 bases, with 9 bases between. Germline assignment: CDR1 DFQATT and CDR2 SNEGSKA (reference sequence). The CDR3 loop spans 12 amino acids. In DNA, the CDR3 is TGCAGTGCTAACGGAGAGGCCTACGAGCAGTACTTC. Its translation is CSANGEAYEQYF.

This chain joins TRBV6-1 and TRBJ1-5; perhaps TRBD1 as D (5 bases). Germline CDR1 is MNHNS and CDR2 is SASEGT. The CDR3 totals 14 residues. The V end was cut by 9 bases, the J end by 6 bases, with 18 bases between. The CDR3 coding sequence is TGTGCCAGTAAAGTTGGGGCGCGAGGTCAGCCCCAGCATTTT. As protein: CASKVGARGQPQHF.

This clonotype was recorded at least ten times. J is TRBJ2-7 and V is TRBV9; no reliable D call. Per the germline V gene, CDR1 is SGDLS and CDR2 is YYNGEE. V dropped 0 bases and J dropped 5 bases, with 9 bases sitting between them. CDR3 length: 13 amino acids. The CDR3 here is CASSVGVVDEQYF. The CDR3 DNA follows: TGTGCCAGCAGCGTAGGGGTAGTCGACGAGCAGTACTTC.

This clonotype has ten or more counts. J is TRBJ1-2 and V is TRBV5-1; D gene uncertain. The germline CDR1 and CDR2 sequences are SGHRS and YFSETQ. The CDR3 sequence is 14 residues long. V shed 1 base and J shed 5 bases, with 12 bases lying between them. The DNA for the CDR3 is TGCGCCAGCAGCTTGCACGGCGGTGATTATGGCTACACCTTC. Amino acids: CASSLHGGDYGYTF.

The CDR3 DNA sequence: TGCGCCAGCAGCTTGGTGTGGAACGAGCAGTACTTC. Translated, it gives CASSLVWNEQYF. The chain has TRBV5-1 and TRBJ2-7; D unresolved. The CDR3 has 12 residues. V was cut by 0 bases and J by 5 bases, with 6 bases left in between. Germline-derived CDR1 and CDR2 are SGHRS and YFSETQ.

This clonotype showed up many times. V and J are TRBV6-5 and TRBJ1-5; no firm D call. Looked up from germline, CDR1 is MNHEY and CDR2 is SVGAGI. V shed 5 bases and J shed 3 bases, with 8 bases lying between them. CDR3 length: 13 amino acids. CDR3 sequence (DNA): TGTGCCAGCAGTAGAGGGATCAATCAGCCCCAGCATTTT. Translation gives CASSRGINQPQHF.

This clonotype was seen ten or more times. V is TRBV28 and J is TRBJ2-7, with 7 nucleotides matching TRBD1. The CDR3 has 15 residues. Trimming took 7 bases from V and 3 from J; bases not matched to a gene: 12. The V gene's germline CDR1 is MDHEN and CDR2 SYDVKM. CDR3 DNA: TGTGCCAGCACTCCCGGCCTCTCAGGGGGCTACGAGCAGTACTTC. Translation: CASTPGLSGGYEQYF.

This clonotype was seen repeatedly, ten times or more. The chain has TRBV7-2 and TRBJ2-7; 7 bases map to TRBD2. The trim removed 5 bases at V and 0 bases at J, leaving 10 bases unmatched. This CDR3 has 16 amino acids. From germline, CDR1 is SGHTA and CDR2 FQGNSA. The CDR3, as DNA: TGTGCCAGCAGCCGAAGGACGGGCGGGAGCTCCTACGAGCAGTACTTC. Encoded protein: CASSRRTGGSSYEQYF.

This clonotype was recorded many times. The CDR3 spells CASSEMGVRNGNTIYF. The CDR3 nucleotides are TGTGCCAGCAGTGAAATGGGGGTCAGGAATGGAAACACCATATATTTT. The genes are TRBV6-1 and TRBJ1-3, with D perhaps TRBD1 (5 bases). Trimming left V 2 bases short and J 3 bases short, with 14 bases between. In germline, CDR1 is MNHNS, CDR2 SASEGT. The CDR3 is 16 amino acids.

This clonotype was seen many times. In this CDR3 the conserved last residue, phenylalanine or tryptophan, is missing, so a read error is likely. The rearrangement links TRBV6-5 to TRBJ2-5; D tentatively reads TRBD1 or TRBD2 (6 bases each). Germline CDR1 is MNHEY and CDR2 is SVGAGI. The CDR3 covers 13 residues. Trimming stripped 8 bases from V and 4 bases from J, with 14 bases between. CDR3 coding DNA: TGTGCCAGCCCCAAGACGGGGGCAGAGACCCAGTACCTC. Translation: CASPKTGAETQYL.

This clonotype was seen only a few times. The CDR3 sequence is CASSTTGPSYEQYF. DNA of the CDR3: TGCGCCAGCAGTACGACGGGCCCTTCCTACGAGCAGTACTTC. V is TRBV5-1 and J is TRBJ2-7; D not resolved. The germline V gene has CDR1 SGHRS and CDR2 YFSETQ. This CDR3 comprises 14 residues. Trimming removed 5 bases from V and 1 base from J, with 13 bases in between.